Listed below are T cell receptor beta chains from one sample, sequenced in a study of blood T cell repertoires in COVID-19. Data came from immunoSEQ multiplex PCR; TCRdb stores just in-frame clones and leaves some out. This sample yields over 150,000 clones, of which approximately 87% are seen a single time; under 15% belongs to the top ten. Material: peripheral blood. These receptors came from a woman in her 70s with COVID-19, enrolled during active disease. The CDR3 runs from the conserved cysteine through the conserved F or W. D genes are given only for firm matches. Clone sizes are given selectively: once, few, many, or a class where the clone is expanded.

NA NA TRBJ1-5 TRBV2 CASSVQQGGYSNQPQHF TGTGCCAGCAGTGTCCAACAGGGCGGATATAGCAATCAGCCCCAGCATTTT
NA TRBD2 TRBJ2-7 TRBV6-5 CASMGLAGDEQYF TGTGCCAGTATGGGACTAGCGGGTGACGAGCAGTACTTC
NA NA TRBJ1-5 TRBV28 CASSRGRAGQPQHF TGTGCCAGCAGCCGAGGGAGGGCGGGACAGCCCCAGCATTTT
NA TRBD2 TRBJ2-3 TRBV6-5 CASGTSGSTDTQYF TGTGCCAGCGGTACTAGCGGGAGTACAGATACGCAGTATTTT
NA NA TRBJ1-3 TRBV19 CASSMIGQDSGNTIYF TGTGCCAGTAGTATGATCGGTCAGGACTCTGGAAACACCATATATTTT
NA NA TRBJ2-7 TRBV11-2 CASSLGYSNYEQYF TGTGCCAGCAGCTTAGGATACAGCAACTACGAGCAGTACTTC
NA TRBD1 TRBJ2-1 TRBV7-3 CASSFDRGGYNEQFF TGTGCCAGCAGCTTCGACAGGGGGGGTTACAATGAGCAGTTCTTC
NA NA TRBJ1-6 TRBV21-1 CASSIRDRFSPLHF TGTGCCAGCAGCATAAGGGACAGATTTTCACCCCTCCACTTT
NA NA TRBJ2-1 TRBV2 CASTTGFNEQFF TGTGCCAGCACCACAGGGTTCAATGAGCAGTTCTTC
once NA TRBJ1-2 TRBV5-6 CASSPWTANYGYTF TGTGCCAGCAGCCCATGGACAGCTAACTATGGCTACACCTTC
NA TRBD1 TRBJ1-6 TRBV27 CASTRTGHSPLHF TGTGCCAGCACTCGGACAGGGCACTCACCCCTCCACTTT
NA TRBD1 TRBJ1-2 TRBV6-6 CASSYRPRDREGYTF TGTGCCAGCAGTTATCGTCCCCGGGACAGGGAAGGCTACACCTTC
NA TRBD1 TRBJ2-2 TRBV19 CASRAGGPNTGELFF TGTGCCAGTAGGGCAGGGGGCCCGAACACCGGGGAGCTGTTTTTT
NA NA TRBJ1-3 TRBV9 CASSVAGAGNTIYF TGTGCCAGCAGCGTGGCAGGGGCTGGAAACACCATATATTTT
NA TRBD1 TRBJ2-5 TRBV5-1 CASSSQGDQETQYF TGCGCCAGCAGCTCACAGGGGGACCAAGAGACCCAGTACTTC
NA TRBD1 TRBJ1-1 TRBV5-4 CASSSQGKWGEAFF TGTGCCAGCAGCTCACAGGGGAAATGGGGTGAAGCTTTCTTT
NA TRBD2 TRBJ2-7 TRBV6-6 CASFKELAGGYEQYF TGTGCCAGCTTCAAAGAACTAGCGGGGGGTTACGAGCAGTACTTC
NA TRBD1 TRBJ1-5 TRBV28 CASSFRGRGPNQPQHF TGTGCCAGCAGTTTTCGTGGCAGGGGGCCGAATCAGCCCCAGCATTTT
once TRBD1 TRBJ1-5 TRBV18 CASSLRTGEQPQHF TGTGCCAGCTCACTACGGACAGGGGAACAGCCCCAGCATTTT
NA TRBD1 TRBJ2-7 TRBV19 CASSTGDRAYSYEQYF TGTGCCAGTAGTACTGGGGACAGAGCATACTCCTACGAGCAGTACTTC
NA NA TRBJ1-1 TRBV7-3 CASSFLGREAFF TGTGCCAGCAGCTTCCTCGGCAGGGAAGCTTTCTTT
NA TRBD1 TRBJ1-4 TRBV27 CASRGDRAATNEKLFF TGTGCCAGCAGAGGGGACAGGGCTGCAACTAATGAAAAACTGTTTTTT
NA NA TRBJ1-5 TRBV7-6 CASSRPTGGEQPQHF TGTGCCAGCAGTCGACCGACAGGAGGTGAACAGCCCCAGCATTTT
NA NA TRBJ2-1 TRBV12-1 CASSSFRTSPLTDEQFF TGTGCCAGCAGCTCTTTTCGTACTAGCCCACTCACCGATGAGCAGTTCTTC
NA NA TRBJ2-7 TRBV7-9 CASSLVQGSYEQYF TGTGCCAGCAGCTTAGTCCAGGGCTCCTACGAGCAGTACTTC
NA TRBD2 TRBJ2-1 TRBV5-1 CASSPGLAGGQGNEQFF TGCGCCAGCAGCCCGGGACTAGCGGGAGGGCAAGGCAATGAGCAGTTCTTC
NA TRBD2 TRBJ2-7 TRBV3-1/TRBV3-2 CASSQDISGLSYEQYF TGTGCCAGCAGCCAAGATATCTCGGGACTATCTTACGAGCAGTACTTC
NA NA TRBJ1-1 TRBV2 CASSVQGRTEAFF TGTGCCAGCAGTGTCCAGGGAAGGACTGAAGCTTTCTTT
NA NA TRBJ2-3 TRBV3-1/TRBV3-2 CASSQEGSDTQYF TGTGCCAGCAGCCAAGAGGGCTCAGATACGCAGTATTTT
NA NA TRBJ2-1 TRBV29-1 CSVEFARGYNEQFF TGCAGCGTTGAATTTGCCAGGGGCTACAATGAGCAGTTCTTC
NA NA TRBJ2-1 TRBV11-1 CASSLVSYNEQFF TGTGCCAGCAGCTTAGTGAGTTACAATGAGCAGTTCTTC
NA TRBD1 TRBJ1-3 TRBV5-1 CASSIDRVSGNTIYF TGCGCCAGCAGCATTGACAGGGTATCTGGAAACACCATATATTTT
NA TRBD1 TRBJ1-6 TRBV2 CASTGQGNDSPLHF TGTGCCAGCACTGGACAGGGGAACGATTCACCCCTCCACTTT
NA TRBD2 TRBJ2-1 TRBV11-2 CASSLEGLANNEQFF TGTGCCAGCAGCTTAGAGGGACTAGCAAACAATGAGCAGTTCTTC
NA NA TRBJ1-5 TRBV13 CASSLFSGDQPQHF TGTGCCAGCAGCTTATTTTCAGGGGATCAGCCCCAGCATTTT
NA TRBD1 TRBJ2-7 TRBV5-1 CASSRGQGVNEQYF TGCGCCAGCAGCCGGGGACAGGGGGTCAACGAGCAGTACTTC
NA TRBD2 TRBJ2-6 TRBV28 CASSALREGVSVLTF TGTGCCAGCAGTGCCTTGCGGGAGGGAGTTAGCGTCCTGACTTTC
NA NA TRBJ1-2 TRBV18 CASSPVDGGSGYTF TGTGCCAGCTCACCGGTGGACGGGGGTTCGGGCTACACCTTC
NA NA TRBJ2-1 TRBV11-3 CASSLTSVAGGEQFF TGTGCCAGCAGCTTGACGAGCGTAGCTGGTGGTGAGCAGTTCTTC
NA NA TRBJ2-7 TRBV6-5 CASSYRTLAYEQYF TGTGCCAGCAGCTACCGGACACTGGCCTACGAGCAGTACTTC
NA TRBD2 TRBJ2-1 TRBV30 CAWNQREGNEQFF TGTGCCTGGAACCAGCGGGAGGGCAATGAGCAGTTCTTC
NA NA TRBJ1-4 TRBV5-6 CASSYPGGAEEKLFF TGTGCCAGCAGCTACCCCGGGGGGGCAGAAGAAAAACTGTTTTTT
NA TRBD2 TRBJ2-7 TRBV19 CASSITASGSIEQYF TGTGCCAGTAGTATTACCGCTAGCGGTTCTATAGAGCAGTACTTC
NA NA TRBJ2-6 TRBV29-1 CSVDSGLIGANVLTF TGCAGCGTTGACTCGGGTTTGATTGGGGCCAACGTCCTGACTTTC
NA NA TRBJ1-5 TRBV15 CATSRETGRNQPQHF TGTGCCACCAGCAGAGAAACAGGGCGAAATCAGCCCCAGCATTTT
NA NA TRBJ2-3 TRBV7-2 CASSPSSDTQYF TGTGCCAGCAGCCCTAGTTCGGATACGCAGTATTTT
NA NA TRBJ1-6 TRBV27 CASSFRVRSPLHF TGTGCCAGCAGTTTCCGGGTACGTTCACCCCTCCACTTT
NA TRBD2 TRBJ2-3 TRBV29-1 CSVGKTSGGSTDTQYF TGCAGCGTCGGGAAGACTAGCGGGGGCAGCACAGATACGCAGTATTTT
NA TRBD1 TRBJ1-2 TRBV19 CASTPGTGNYGYTF TGTGCCAGTACTCCCGGGACAGGGAACTATGGCTACACCTTC
NA NA TRBJ2-1 TRBV19 CASSMTGYNEQFF TGTGCCAGTAGTATGACAGGCTACAATGAGCAGTTCTTC
NA NA TRBJ2-2 TRBV10-3 CAISAVDRSTKNTGELFF TGTGCCATCAGTGCCGTCGACAGGTCAACCAAGAACACCGGGGAGCTGTTTTTT
few NA TRBJ1-2 TRBV27 CASSSLDRMSYTF TGTGCCAGCAGTTCCCTAGACAGGATGAGCTACACCTTC